This TCR beta chain was observed in a study of CD8+ T cells in alopecia areata. Treatment described: oral pan-JAK inhibitor, 5-10 mg twice daily. From germline, CDR1 is SGHRS and CDR2 YFSETQ. The CDR3 is 14 amino acids. V shed 4 bases and J 2 bases; nucleotides not matched to a gene: 2. The sequencing template was cDNA reverse transcribed from extracted RNA. Sequenced by immunoSEQ multiplex PCR; TCRdb stores in-frame clones only, minus some. The repertoire includes about 220,000 clones, less than 75% of them detected once, and about 1.6% sits in the top ten. General observations from the study: Researchers report lesional scalp, most notably alopecia totalis/universalis, outstripped normal scalp in clonality. Many expanded lesional clones stayed in scalp and blood while on tofacitinib.

Concerning this clone itself: The antigen is unknown.

The input for sequencing was CD4+ T cells sorted from blood, taken at week 4, from a patient treated with tofacitinib. The sequence came from a human donor with alopecia areata. The gene calls are TRBV5-1 and TRBJ1-1; 10 bases map to TRBD1. The CDR3 region is CASSRTGGNTEAFF. The CDR3 DNA sequence: TGCGCCAGCAGCCGGACAGGGGGAAACACTGAAGCTTTCTTT.